These T cell receptor beta chains were read from a single sample in a study of cytomegalovirus exposure and HLA in healthy donors. Measured with immunoSEQ multiplex PCR; TCRdb has only the in-frame clones, and not every one. The listing contains some 150,000 clones. The sequenced material came from PBMCs. Receptors were obtained from a woman aged 18 to 35 in good health and CMV-seropositive. Both conserved end residues are part of each CDR3. The D gene is left open where the match is weak.

j_gene,v_gene,d_gene,CDR3aa,CDR3nt
TRBJ2-2,TRBV6-6,-,CASSYFGDTDTGELFF,TGTGCCAGCAGTTACTTCGGGGACACTGACACCGGGGAGCTGTTTTTT
TRBJ1-4,TRBV25-1,-,CASSEYIGGPTNEKLFF,TGTGCCAGCAGTGAATATATTGGTGGCCCAACTAATGAAAAACTGTTTTTT
TRBJ2-2,TRBV9,TRBD1,CASSRGPGELFF,TGTGCCAGCAGCAGGGGGCCCGGGGAGCTGTTTTTT
TRBJ1-4,TRBV5-1,TRBD1,CASSRRGTVPNEKLFF,TGCGCCAGCAGTCGTCGAGGGACAGTCCCGAATGAAAAACTGTTTTTT
TRBJ2-7,TRBV5-4,TRBD1,CASSSPLRTGKGEQYF,TGTGCCAGCAGCTCCCCTCTGCGGACAGGGAAGGGCGAGCAGTACTTC
TRBJ2-5,TRBV29-1,TRBD1,CSATGTDQETQYF,TGCAGCGCTACCGGGACAGACCAAGAGACCCAGTACTTC
TRBJ2-2,TRBV11-3,TRBD1,CASIRQGGIGELFF,TGTGCCAGCATCCGACAGGGGGGGATCGGGGAGCTGTTTTTT
TRBJ1-1,TRBV18,-,CASSPRGTGLEAFF,TGTGCCAGCTCGCCCCGAGGGACTGGACTTGAAGCTTTCTTT
TRBJ1-1,TRBV6-1,TRBD1,CASSALDRGLGDTEAFF,TGTGCCAGCAGTGCCCTAGACAGGGGGCTAGGCGACACTGAAGCTTTCTTT
TRBJ1-1,TRBV6-5,TRBD1,CASNPTGRNTEAFF,TGTGCCAGCAATCCGACAGGGCGGAACACTGAAGCTTTCTTT
TRBJ2-1,TRBV19,-,CASSYYNEQFF,TGTGCCAGTAGTTATTACAATGAGCAGTTCTTC